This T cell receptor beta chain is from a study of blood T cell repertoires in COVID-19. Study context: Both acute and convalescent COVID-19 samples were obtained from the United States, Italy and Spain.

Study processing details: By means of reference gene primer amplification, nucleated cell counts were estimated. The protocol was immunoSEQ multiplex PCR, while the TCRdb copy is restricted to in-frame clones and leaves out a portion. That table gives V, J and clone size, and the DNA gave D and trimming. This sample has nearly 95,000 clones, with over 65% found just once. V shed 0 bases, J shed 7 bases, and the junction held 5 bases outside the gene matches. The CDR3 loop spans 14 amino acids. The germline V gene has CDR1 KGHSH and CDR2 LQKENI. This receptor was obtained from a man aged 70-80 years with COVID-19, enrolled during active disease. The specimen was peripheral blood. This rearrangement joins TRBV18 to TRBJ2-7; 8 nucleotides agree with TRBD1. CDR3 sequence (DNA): TGTGCCAGCTCACCACCGCAGGGGGCGAGTGAGCAGTACTTC. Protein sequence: CASSPPQGASEQYF.